The TCR beta chain described here comes from a study of blood T cell repertoires in COVID-19. For the study at large: T cells, B-cell-depleted T cells, or PBMCs supplied cDNA or gDNA.

Trimming removed 8 bases from V and 3 bases from J, with 13 bases in between. This CDR3 comprises 13 residues. In germline, CDR1 is SGHTA, CDR2 FQGNSA. Sequenced by immunoSEQ multiplex PCR; TCRdb stores in-frame clones only, minus some. The profile shows roughly 140,000 clones, 80% of them singletons. The sequence was obtained from a man aged 55-75 years with acute or convalescent COVID-19. This chain joins TRBV7-2 and TRBJ1-1; D possibly corresponds to TRBD1 (6 bases). Sequences were obtained from peripheral blood. CDR3 sequence reads: CASAGQRYTEAFF. As DNA, the CDR3 is TGTGCCAGCGCCGGACAGAGATACACTGAAGCTTTCTTT.